The 11 T cell receptor beta chains below all came from one sample that was sequenced in a study of T cells in localized non-small cell lung cancer. Repertoires were generated with immunoSEQ multiplex PCR, while TCRdb's copy carries only in-frame clones and drops some. The sample shows 30,000 to 45,000 clones, 88% of them seen only once. The sequenced sample was peripheral blood, obtained before any cancer treatment. The receptors derive from a woman aged 35-75 years with stage I lung adenocarcinoma.

The V call is TRBV5-1, the J call TRBJ1-5; D is unclear. Trimming took 0 bases from V and 2 from J, leaving 12 bases between them. Germline V CDR1 and CDR2: SGHRS, YFSETQ. The CDR3 runs 16 residues. CDR3 nucleotide sequence: TGCGCCAGCAGCTTGGGCGAGGCGGCGGGCAATCAGCCCCAGCATTTT. Encoded protein: CASSLGEAAGNQPQHF.

The rearrangement joins TRBV11-2 to TRBJ2-1, with 7 nucleotides matching TRBD2. The germline V gene encodes CDR1 SGHAT and CDR2 FQNNGV. The V segment lost 3 bases and the J segment 6 bases; nucleotides outside the gene matches: 11. The CDR3 contains 16 residues. The CDR3 DNA sequence: TGTGCCAGCAGCTTGCCGGTAGGGACTACCCTCAATGAGCAGTTCTTC. Encoded protein: CASSLPVGTTLNEQFF.

The chain has TRBV11-2 and TRBJ2-5; D is ambiguous. The germline CDR1 and CDR2 sequences are SGHAT and FQNNGV. V was shortened by 1 base and J by 1 base, with 10 bases between the two germline ends. The CDR3 sequence is 15 residues long. This chain's CDR3 is CASSLAGQIQETQYF. The CDR3 DNA follows: TGTGCCAGCAGCTTAGCGGGCCAGATCCAAGAGACCCAGTACTTC.

The chain links TRBV18 to TRBJ2-4, with 7 nucleotides matching TRBD1. The CDR3 consists of 16 residues. V shed 2 bases, J shed 5 bases, and the junction held 9 bases outside the gene matches. Germline CDR1 reads KGHSH; CDR2 reads LQKENI. The CDR3 sequence is CASSPMAGGFENIQYF. The CDR3 region has the DNA TGTGCCAGCTCACCAATGGCAGGGGGATTCGAAAACATTCAGTACTTC.

The chain links TRBV28 to TRBJ2-5; TRBD2 agrees at 13 bases. Germline assignment: CDR1 MDHEN and CDR2 SYDVKM. This CDR3 region has 16 residues. V shed 4 bases and J 5 bases; nucleotides not matched to a gene: 7. The CDR3 spells CASSSRTSGRRETQYF. The CDR3 DNA sequence: TGTGCCAGCAGTTCGCGGACTAGCGGGAGACGGGAGACCCAGTACTTC. Full variable domain (outside the CDR3, taken from reference TRBV28 and TRBJ2-5): DVKVTQSSRYLVKRTGEKVFLECVQDMDHENMFWYRQDPGLGLRLIYFSYDVKMKEKGDIPEGYSVSREKKERFSLILESASTNQTSMYLCASSSRTSGRRETQYFGPGTRLLVL.

J is TRBJ1-1 and V is TRBV18, with unresolved D. Deletions cut 0 bases from V and 1 base from J, with 9 bases between. The length of the CDR3 is 15 residues. Germline V gene data show CDR1 as KGHSH and CDR2 as LQKENI. In nucleotides, the CDR3 is TGTGCCAGCTCACCACCCGTCAGTAGGAACACTGAAGCTTTCTTT. Translated: CASSPPVSRNTEAFF.

The V call is TRBV7-9, the J call TRBJ2-1, with D maybe TRBD2 (6 bases). Trimming took 8 bases from V and 2 from J, leaving 13 bases between them. Per germline, CDR1 SEHNR and CDR2 FQNEAQ (reference sequence). This CDR3 contains 14 residues. CDR3 sequence (DNA): TGTGCCAGCGAAGCTGGGGAGGCCTACAATGAGCAGTTCTTC. Amino acid sequence: CASEAGEAYNEQFF.

This clone has a single count. The rearrangement joins TRBV6-5 to TRBJ2-5; D may match TRBD1 or TRBD2 (6 bases each). Germline CDR1 reads MNHEY; CDR2 reads SVGAGI. V lost 4 bases and J 5 bases, leaving 11 bases between the germline ends. The CDR3 extends over 13 amino acids. The chain's CDR3 is CASSSQGGETQYF. In nucleotides, the CDR3 is TGTGCCAGCAGTTCACAGGGAGGCGAGACCCAGTACTTC.

V usage is TRBV7-2 and J usage is TRBJ2-5; 7 positions agree with TRBD2. The CDR3 spans 16 residues. V gave up 4 bases and J gave up 1 base; unmatched junction bases: 9. Germline V CDR1 and CDR2: SGHTA, FQGNSA. Written as DNA, the CDR3 is TGTGCCAGCAGCTCCGTTCTAGCGGCGGGCCAAGAGACCCAGTACTTC. Translating gives CASSSVLAAGQETQYF.

The chain has TRBV2 and TRBJ1-4; D is ambiguous. The germline V gene has CDR1 SNHLY and CDR2 FYNNEI. This CDR3 spans 16 amino acids. V gave up 6 bases and J gave up 0 bases, with 14 bases separating them. CDR3 sequence (DNA): TGTGCCAGCAGCGACCCTTACACTGCAACTAATGAAAAACTGTTTTTT. This translates into CASSDPYTATNEKLFF.

The rearrangement joins TRBV9 to TRBJ2-3, with D perhaps being TRBD1 or TRBD2 (5 bases each). The CDR3 consists of 14 residues. Trimming shortened V by 4 bases and J by 4 bases, and 13 bases separated the two germline ends. CDR1 and CDR2 (germline): SGDLS, YYNGEE. CDR3 loop: CASSFSGGSDTQYF. The CDR3 DNA reads as TGTGCCAGCAGCTTCTCTGGGGGTTCAGATACGCAGTATTTT. Based on the CDR3 plus reference TRBV9 and TRBJ2-3, the full variable domain is DSGVTQTPKHLITATGQRVTLRCSPRSGDLSVYWYQQSLDQGLQFLIQYYNGEERAKGNILERFSAQQFPDLHSELNLSSLELGDSALYFCASSFSGGSDTQYFGPGTRLTVL.